The 7 T cell receptor beta chains below come from one sample, sequenced in a study of vaccination and CD4 T cells after COVID-19. Treatment of the sample: 10-day PBMC culture with coronavirus spike peptide pools or control peptides (ViraFEST assay). CD4+ T-cell collection from the unexposed donor predated the COVID-19 pandemic (2011-2018). Their cognate antigens are unknown. Cultured CD4+ T cell DNA underwent sequencing with the Oncomine TCR Beta short-read assay. The authors extracted genomic DNA from cultured CD4+ T cells. From the PCR reads, TCRdb called clonotypes with MiXCR, one entry per CDR3 protein. The sample comprises roughly 7,600 distinct CDR3 sequences, 30% to 40% of which are singletons, and roughly an eighth rests with the top ten. The specimen sequenced was CD4+ T cells from blood, cultured in vitro. These receptors all stem from a human donor in good health.

The chain couples TRBV6-2 or TRBV6-3 to TRBJ2-1, with 7 bases identical to TRBD2. The length of the CDR3 is 17 residues. After removal of 0 bases from V and 5 bases from J, the junction contained 10 bases not matched to a gene. Germline CDR1 is MNHEY and CDR2 is SVGEGT. CDR3 nucleotide sequence: TGTGCCAGCAGTTACTCGAGAGTGGGAGGGCCCCACAATGAGCAGTTCTTC. It specifies CASSYSRVGGPHNEQFF.

This clonotype came up a few times. This sequence joins TRBV6-1 and TRBJ2-5; D is undetermined. The CDR3 extends over 12 amino acids. The V end lost 4 bases, the J end lost 4 bases, and 7 bases lay between the germline ends. Looked up from germline, CDR1 is MNHNS and CDR2 is SASEGT. For the CDR3, the DNA is TGTGCCAGCAGTGCCCGGGTAGAGACCCAGTACTTC. Translation gives CASSARVETQYF.

The CDR3, as DNA: TGCAGCGTTGAAGATCTGAGGGCTTTCTTT. It specifies CSVEDLRAFF. The genes are TRBV29-1 and TRBJ1-1; D remains ambiguous. Per the germline V gene, CDR1 is SQVTM and CDR2 is ANQGSEA. The CDR3 has 10 amino acids. Deletions cut 0 bases from V and 11 bases from J, with 7 bases between.

V and J are TRBV29-1 and TRBJ2-7; no clear D. CDR3 length: 15 amino acids. Between the trimmed V and J ends, which lost 0 bases and 0 bases, there was a span of 12 bases. Germline V gene sequence: CDR1 SQVTM, CDR2 ANQGSEA. For the CDR3, the DNA is TGCAGCGTTGAAGACCGTAGAGGTACCTCCTACGAGCAGTACTTC. As protein: CSVEDRRGTSYEQYF.

The chain employs TRBV19 and TRBJ1-1; 7 bases align to TRBD1. Germline V gene data show CDR1 as LNHDA and CDR2 as SQIVND (reference sequence). Germline trimming cut 6 bases from V and 0 bases from J; bases unmatched to any gene: 4. This CDR3 comprises 14 residues. CDR3 nucleotides: TGTGCCAGTAGACGACAGGGATTGAACACTGAAGCTTTCTTT. Its protein product is CASRRQGLNTEAFF.

This clonotype was seen only once. The V and J genes are TRBV5-1 and TRBJ2-5; maybe TRBD2 (5 bases). The CDR3 covers 14 residues. The germline gives CDR1 SGHRS, CDR2 YFSETQ. The V and J ends lost 1 base and 4 bases respectively, with 11 bases between them. The DNA for the CDR3 is TGCGCCAGCAGCTTGAACGGGGTAGGAGAGACCCAGTACTTC. Protein sequence: CASSLNGVGETQYF.

CDR3 residues: CSALRTSGTLSYEQYF. In DNA, the CDR3 is TGCAGTGCCCTTCGGACTAGCGGGACCCTCTCCTACGAGCAGTACTTC. V is TRBV20-1 and J is TRBJ2-7, with TRBD2 identical over 12 bases. Per the germline V gene, CDR1 is DFQATT and CDR2 is SNEGSKA (reference sequence). V was clipped by 6 bases and J by 0 bases; unmatched bases: 9. The CDR3 covers 16 residues.